The rows below give T cell receptor beta chains drawn from one sample of a study of memory CD4+ T cells and cytomegalovirus serostatus. Assay used: immunoSEQ multiplex PCR; TCRdb lists only in-frame clones, some missing. The data contain tens of thousands of clones, 60% to 80% of them singletons. The sequenced material came from memory CD4+ T cells from blood. These receptor sequences come from an adult in good health and CMV-seronegative. Each CDR3 is given with its conserved first and last residue. D genes are given only for firm matches. Size is stated for part of the rows, as once, few or many counts, or as a class when the clone is expanded.

D	V	size	J	DNA	CDR3
TRBD1	TRBV6-1	few	TRBJ1-1	TGTGCCAGCATCCCGGGACAGGGGGCTGAAGCTTTCTTT	CASIPGQGAEAFF
TRBD2	TRBV7-9	NA	TRBJ2-5	TGTGCCAGCAGCTCTGGGGTAGCGGGACTAGAGACCCAGTACTTC	CASSSGVAGLETQYF
TRBD1	TRBV30	NA	TRBJ2-4	TGTGCCTGGAGGAAACCAGGGGGCGCCAAAAACATTCAGTACTTC	CAWRKPGGAKNIQYF
NA	TRBV10-2	NA	TRBJ1-4	TGCGCCAGCAGTGAGGAGGGCAGTAATGAAAAACTGTTTTTT	CASSEEGSNEKLFF
TRBD1	TRBV27	NA	TRBJ2-2	TGTGCCAGCAGTTTACCTCCGGGACAGGGGGATAGCACCGGGGAGCTGTTTTTT	CASSLPPGQGDSTGELFF
NA	TRBV9	few	TRBJ1-1	TGTGCCAGCAGCGTCGGTGGGTACACTGAAGCTTTCTTT	CASSVGGYTEAFF
NA	TRBV5-4	few	TRBJ1-4	TGTGCCAGCAGCAGGGCGGGGGGAACTAATGAAAAACTGTTTTTT	CASSRAGGTNEKLFF
NA	TRBV11-2	NA	TRBJ1-6	TGTGCCAGCAGCTTAGGGCAGGGGAGTTCACCCCTCCACTTT	CASSLGQGSSPLHF
NA	TRBV28	NA	TRBJ1-4	TGTGCCAGCAGCGAAAGGGTAAAACTGTTTTTT	CASSERVKLFF
NA	TRBV5-1	NA	TRBJ1-2	TGCGCCAGCAGCTTGGTTCAGTCTAACTATGGCTACACCTTC	CASSLVQSNYGYTF
TRBD1	TRBV28	NA	TRBJ1-2	TGTGCCAGCAGTCCCGCCGGGACAGGGGGCCTCGTCTATGGCTACACCTTC	CASSPAGTGGLVYGYTF
TRBD2	TRBV7-7	once	TRBJ2-5	TGTGCTAGCAGCTTAGATGCGGGAGGGACCCAGTACTTC	CASSLDAGGTQYF
NA	TRBV19	NA	TRBJ1-5	TGTGCCAGTAAGGGCAATCAGCCCCAGCATTTT	CASKGNQPQHF
NA	TRBV28	NA	TRBJ1-5	TGTGCCAGCAGTTTGTCCGTGACTCAGCCCCAGCATTTT	CASSLSVTQPQHF
NA	TRBV6-1	few	TRBJ1-1	TGTGCCAGCAGTGAAACCTGGAACACTGAAGCTTTCTTT	CASSETWNTEAFF
TRBD2	TRBV5-1	NA	TRBJ2-3	TGCGCCAGCAGCTTGATGGCTAGCGGGGGTGCAGATACGCAGTATTTT	CASSLMASGGADTQYF
TRBD1	TRBV11-2	few	TRBJ1-2	TGTGCCAGCAGTTCGACAGGGACCTATGGCTACACCTTC	CASSSTGTYGYTF
NA	TRBV6-1	NA	TRBJ2-7	TGTGCCAGCAGTGTAGGGTCCCCCCCTAACGAGCAGTACTTC	CASSVGSPPNEQYF
TRBD2	TRBV2	NA	TRBJ2-5	TGTGCCAGCAGTCCCCTAGCGGGAGGGCGGGAGACCCAGTACTTC	CASSPLAGGRETQYF
NA	TRBV9	NA	TRBJ1-4	TGTGCCAGCGGCCCCCGGGGGGGTGAAAAACTGTTTTTT	CASGPRGGEKLFF
NA	TRBV9	NA	TRBJ2-1	TGTGCCAGCAGCCCGAGCGAGGGAACCTACAATGAGCAGTTCTTC	CASSPSEGTYNEQFF
NA	TRBV4-3	few	TRBJ1-2	TGCGCCAGCAGCCAAAAAAGCGACGGCTATGGCTACACCTTC	CASSQKSDGYGYTF
NA	TRBV5-1	NA	TRBJ2-5	TGCGCCAGCAGCCCCCAAGTGAGAAAAGAGACCCAGTACTTC	CASSPQVRKETQYF
NA	TRBV10-3	NA	TRBJ1-5	TGTGCCATCAGTACAGGGTCTTCTCAGCCCCAGCATTTT	CAISTGSSQPQHF
NA	TRBV4-3	NA	TRBJ2-6	TGCGCCAGCAGCCAAGGGTTACATTATTCTGGGGCCAACGTCCTGACTTTC	CASSQGLHYSGANVLTF
TRBD2	TRBV5-4	few	TRBJ2-7	TGTGCCAGCAGCTTCGGTAGCGGGGACTACGAGCAGTACTTC	CASSFGSGDYEQYF
NA	TRBV4-2	NA	TRBJ1-2	TGTGCCAGCAGCCAGGGGGAAGGAGTTAACTATGGCTACACCTTC	CASSQGEGVNYGYTF
NA	TRBV7-2	once	TRBJ1-5	TGTGCCAGCAGCTTAGTCGGGAACAGGCGTAGCAATCAGCCCCAGCATTTT	CASSLVGNRRSNQPQHF
TRBD2	TRBV25-1	NA	TRBJ2-3	TGTGCCAGCAACCAAGCGGGGGCCCTCACAGATACGCAGTATTTT	CASNQAGALTDTQYF
NA	TRBV5-1	NA	TRBJ1-1	TGCGCCAGCAGCTTGGATGGGGGGTCCACTGAAGCTTTCTTT	CASSLDGGSTEAFF
TRBD1	TRBV28	few	TRBJ1-2	TGTGCCAGCAGGCCAGGGGGCCTCCGCTACACCTTC	CASRPGGLRYTF
TRBD2	TRBV4-3	few	TRBJ2-1	TGCGCCAGCAGCCATCCTTTAGCGGGAGAATTGGGCGAGCAGTTCTTC	CASSHPLAGELGEQFF
NA	TRBV5-1	NA	TRBJ2-1	TGCGCCAGCAGTCAGGGGCTGTTGGGTGAGCAGTTCTTC	CASSQGLLGEQFF
TRBD1	TRBV28	NA	TRBJ1-3	TGTGCCAGCACCCTTTTGAACAGGGGGATCTCTGGAAACACCATATATTTT	CASTLLNRGISGNTIYF
TRBD1	TRBV5-1	few	TRBJ1-2	TGCGCCAGCAGCGCCGCGGGACAGGGGGCAAACTATGGCTACACCTTC	CASSAAGQGANYGYTF
NA	TRBV30	NA	TRBJ2-7	TGTGCCTGGGGACTTACAGCCTACGAGCAGTACTTC	CAWGLTAYEQYF
TRBD1	TRBV6-1	few	TRBJ2-3	TGTGCCAGCAGTGAAGTGCAGGGGGCCACAGATACGCAGTATTTT	CASSEVQGATDTQYF
TRBD2	TRBV13	NA	TRBJ2-7	TGTGCCAGCAGCCAAGGGACCCTAGCGGGACCCTCCTACGAGCAGTACTTC	CASSQGTLAGPSYEQYF
TRBD1	TRBV6-1	NA	TRBJ1-5	TGTGCCAGCAGTGAAAGGGGACAGGGACATCAGCCCCAGCATTTT	CASSERGQGHQPQHF
TRBD2	TRBV7-8	NA	TRBJ2-5	TGTGCCAGCAGCTCCCGGGAGGGGAAGGGAGAGACCCAGTACTTC	CASSSREGKGETQYF
NA	TRBV5-1	NA	TRBJ2-5	TGCGCCAGCAAACAAACAGGGTCACCACAAGAGACCCAGTACTTC	CASKQTGSPQETQYF
TRBD1	TRBV27	once	TRBJ1-3	TGTGCCAGCAGGGAACAGGGGACTAGTGGAAACACCATATATTTT	CASREQGTSGNTIYF
TRBD1	TRBV29-1	NA	TRBJ1-1	TGCAGCGTTGGGCACCAGGACAGGAGAGAAGCTTTCTTT	CSVGHQDRREAFF
TRBD1	TRBV19	NA	TRBJ1-1	TGTGCCACTACAGGGGTTTTGAACACTGAAGCTTTCTTT	CATTGVLNTEAFF
TRBD2	TRBV27	NA	TRBJ2-5	TGTGCCAGCAGTTTATGGGTTAGCGGGAGGGCCCAAGAGACCCAGTACTTC	CASSLWVSGRAQETQYF
TRBD2	TRBV5-4	NA	TRBJ2-1	TGTGCCAGCAGCTCATTAGCGGGAGCGGGTTACAATGAGCAGTTCTTC	CASSSLAGAGYNEQFF